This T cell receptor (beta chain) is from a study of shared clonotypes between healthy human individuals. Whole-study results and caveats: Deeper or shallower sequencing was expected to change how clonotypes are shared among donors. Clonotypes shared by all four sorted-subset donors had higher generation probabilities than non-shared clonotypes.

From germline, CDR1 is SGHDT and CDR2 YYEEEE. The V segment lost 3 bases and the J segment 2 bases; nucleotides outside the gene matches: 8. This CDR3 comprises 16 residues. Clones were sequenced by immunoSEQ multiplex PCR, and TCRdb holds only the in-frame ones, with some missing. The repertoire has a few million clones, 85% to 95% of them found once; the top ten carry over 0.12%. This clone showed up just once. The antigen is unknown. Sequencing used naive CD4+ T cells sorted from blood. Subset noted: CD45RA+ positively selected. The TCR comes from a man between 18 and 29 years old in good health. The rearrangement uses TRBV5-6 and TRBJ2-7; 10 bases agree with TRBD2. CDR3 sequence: CASSWGTGTSAYEQYF. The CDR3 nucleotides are TGTGCCAGCAGCTGGGGAACCGGGACTAGCGCCTACGAGCAGTACTTC.